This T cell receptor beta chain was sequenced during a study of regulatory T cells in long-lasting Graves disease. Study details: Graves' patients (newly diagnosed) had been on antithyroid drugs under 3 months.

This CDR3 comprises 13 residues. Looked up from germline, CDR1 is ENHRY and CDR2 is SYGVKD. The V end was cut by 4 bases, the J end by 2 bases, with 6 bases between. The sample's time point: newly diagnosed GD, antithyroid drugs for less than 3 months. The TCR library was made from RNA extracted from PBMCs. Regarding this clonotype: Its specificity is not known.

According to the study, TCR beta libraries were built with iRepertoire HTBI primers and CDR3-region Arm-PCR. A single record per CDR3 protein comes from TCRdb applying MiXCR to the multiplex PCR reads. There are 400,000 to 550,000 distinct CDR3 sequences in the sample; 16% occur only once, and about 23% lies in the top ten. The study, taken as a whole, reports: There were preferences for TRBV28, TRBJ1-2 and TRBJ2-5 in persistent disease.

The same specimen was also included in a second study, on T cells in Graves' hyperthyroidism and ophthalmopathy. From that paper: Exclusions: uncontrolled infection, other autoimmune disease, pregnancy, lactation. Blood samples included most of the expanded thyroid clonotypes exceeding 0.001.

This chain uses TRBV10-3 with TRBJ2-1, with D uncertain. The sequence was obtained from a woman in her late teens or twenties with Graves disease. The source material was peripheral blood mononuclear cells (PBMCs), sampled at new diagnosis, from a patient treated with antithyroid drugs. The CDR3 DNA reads TGTGCCATCAGTGGGGCCACCTACAATGAGCAGTTCTTC. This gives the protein CAISGATYNEQFF.